This entry lists 2 T cell receptor beta chains sequenced from one sample in a study of PD-L1 blockade in urothelial cancer. Time point specified: peripheral blood 6 weeks after treatment start. Method: immunoSEQ multiplex PCR; TCRdb's copy keeps in-frame clones and lacks some. The table includes some 120,000 clones, roughly 82% detected once. The specimen was PBMCs, collected around atezolizumab (anti-PD-L1) treatment. These TCRs come from a man in his fifties with urothelial cancer.

V is TRBV7-3 and J is TRBJ2-3; tentative D call: TRBD1 (6 bases). The V gene's germline CDR1 is SGHTA and CDR2 FQGTGA. Trimming pared 4 bases from V and 5 bases from J, leaving 10 bases between. This CDR3 has 13 amino acids. The CDR3, as DNA: TGTGCCAGCAGCTCAACAGGGAGAGATACGCAGTATTTT. This encodes CASSSTGRDTQYF.

This sequence joins TRBV14 and TRBJ1-4; TRBD1 might be the D (5 bases). The ends were cut back, 4 bases at V and 5 bases at J, with 8 bases in the middle. CDR1 is SGHDN, CDR2 FVKESK, per germline. The CDR3 consists of 13 residues. CDR3 DNA sequence: TGTGCCAGCAGCCCGGGACTGAATGAAAAACTGTTTTTT. This codes for CASSPGLNEKLFF.